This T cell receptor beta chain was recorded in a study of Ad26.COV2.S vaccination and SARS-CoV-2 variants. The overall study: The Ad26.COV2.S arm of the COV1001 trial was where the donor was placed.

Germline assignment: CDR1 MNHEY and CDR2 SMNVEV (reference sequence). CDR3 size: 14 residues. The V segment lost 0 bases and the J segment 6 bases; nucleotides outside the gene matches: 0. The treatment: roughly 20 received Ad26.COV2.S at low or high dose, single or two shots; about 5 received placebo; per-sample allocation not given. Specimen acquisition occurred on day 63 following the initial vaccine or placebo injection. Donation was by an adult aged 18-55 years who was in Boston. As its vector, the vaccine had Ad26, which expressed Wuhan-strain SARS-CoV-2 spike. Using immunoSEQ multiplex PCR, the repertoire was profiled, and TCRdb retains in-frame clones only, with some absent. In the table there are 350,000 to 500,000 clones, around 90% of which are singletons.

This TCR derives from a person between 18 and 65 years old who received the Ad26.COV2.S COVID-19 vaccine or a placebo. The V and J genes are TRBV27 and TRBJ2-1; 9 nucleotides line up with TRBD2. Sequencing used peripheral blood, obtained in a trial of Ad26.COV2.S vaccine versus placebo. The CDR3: CASSLSGLANEQFF. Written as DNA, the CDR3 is TGTGCCAGCAGTTTATCGGGACTAGCCAATGAGCAGTTCTTC.